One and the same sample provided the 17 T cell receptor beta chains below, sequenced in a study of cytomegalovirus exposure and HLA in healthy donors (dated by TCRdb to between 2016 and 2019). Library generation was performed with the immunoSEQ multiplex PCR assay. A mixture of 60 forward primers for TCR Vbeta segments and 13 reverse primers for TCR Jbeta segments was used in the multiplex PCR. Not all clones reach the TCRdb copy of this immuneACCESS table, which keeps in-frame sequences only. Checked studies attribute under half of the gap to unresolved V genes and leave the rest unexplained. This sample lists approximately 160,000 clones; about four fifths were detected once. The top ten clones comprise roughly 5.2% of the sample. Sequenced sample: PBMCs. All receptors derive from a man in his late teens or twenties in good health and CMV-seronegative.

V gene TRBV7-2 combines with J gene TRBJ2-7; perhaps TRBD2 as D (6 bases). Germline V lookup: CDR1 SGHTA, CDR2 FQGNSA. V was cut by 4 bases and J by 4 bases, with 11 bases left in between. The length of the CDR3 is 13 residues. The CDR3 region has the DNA TGTGCCAGCAGCTCGTATCGGGGGTACGAGCAGTACTTC. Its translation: CASSSYRGYEQYF.

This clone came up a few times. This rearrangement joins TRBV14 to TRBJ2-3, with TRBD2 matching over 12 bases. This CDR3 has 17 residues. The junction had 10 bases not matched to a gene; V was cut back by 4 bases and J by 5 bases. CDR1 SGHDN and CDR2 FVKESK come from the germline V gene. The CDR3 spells CASSPRLAGVGGDTQYF. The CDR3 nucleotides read TGTGCCAGCAGCCCGAGACTAGCGGGAGTTGGGGGAGATACGCAGTATTTT.

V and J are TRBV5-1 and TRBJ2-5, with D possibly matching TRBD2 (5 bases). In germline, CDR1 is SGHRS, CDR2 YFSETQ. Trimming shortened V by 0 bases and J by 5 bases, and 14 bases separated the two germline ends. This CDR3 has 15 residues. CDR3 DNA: TGCGCCAGCAGCTTGGCCTCTTTACCGGGGGAGACCCAGTACTTC. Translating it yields CASSLASLPGETQYF.

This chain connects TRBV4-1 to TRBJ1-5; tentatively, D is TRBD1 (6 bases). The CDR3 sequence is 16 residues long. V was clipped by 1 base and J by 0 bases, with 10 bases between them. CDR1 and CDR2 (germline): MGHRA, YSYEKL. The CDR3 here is CASSQATGYSNQPQHF. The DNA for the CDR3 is TGCGCCAGCAGCCAAGCAACAGGGTATAGCAATCAGCCCCAGCATTTT.

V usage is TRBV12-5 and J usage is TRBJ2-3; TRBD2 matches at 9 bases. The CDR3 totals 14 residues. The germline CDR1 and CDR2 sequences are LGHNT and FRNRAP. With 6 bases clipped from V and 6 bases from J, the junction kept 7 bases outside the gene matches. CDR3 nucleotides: TGTGCTAGTGGGTTAGCGGGAGTAGGCGATACGCAGTATTTT. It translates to CASGLAGVGDTQYF.

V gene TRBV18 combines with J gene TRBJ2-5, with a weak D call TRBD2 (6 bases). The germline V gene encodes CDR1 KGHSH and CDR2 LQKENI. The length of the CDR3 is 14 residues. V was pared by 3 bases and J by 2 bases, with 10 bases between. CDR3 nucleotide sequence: TGTGCCAGCTCACCCACCGGGACTCAAGAGACCCAGTACTTC. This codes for CASSPTGTQETQYF. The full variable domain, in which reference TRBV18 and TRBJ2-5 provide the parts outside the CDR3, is NAGVMQNPRHLVRRRGQEARLRCSPMKGHSHVYWYRQLPEEGLKFMVYLQKENIIDESGMPKERFSAEFPKEGPSILRIQQVVRGDSAAYFCASSPTGTQETQYFGPGTRLLVL.

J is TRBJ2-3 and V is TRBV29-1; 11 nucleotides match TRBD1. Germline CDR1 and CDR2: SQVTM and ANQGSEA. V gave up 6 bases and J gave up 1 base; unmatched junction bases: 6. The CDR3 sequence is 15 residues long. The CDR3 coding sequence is TGCAGCGTCGGACAGGGGGCAAGGGGCACAGATACGCAGTATTTT. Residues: CSVGQGARGTDTQYF.

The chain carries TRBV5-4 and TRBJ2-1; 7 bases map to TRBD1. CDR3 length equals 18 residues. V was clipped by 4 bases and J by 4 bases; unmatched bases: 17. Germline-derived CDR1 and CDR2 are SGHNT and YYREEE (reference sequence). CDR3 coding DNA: TGTGCCAGCAGCCTTGGTTTTAGCGTCGGGACAGCATACAATGAGCAGTTCTTC. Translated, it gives CASSLGFSVGTAYNEQFF.

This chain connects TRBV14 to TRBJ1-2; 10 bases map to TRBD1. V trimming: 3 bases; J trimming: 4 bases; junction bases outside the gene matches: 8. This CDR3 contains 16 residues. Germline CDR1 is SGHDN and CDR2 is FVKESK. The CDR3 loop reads CASSQTGTGALYGYTF. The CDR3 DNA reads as TGTGCCAGCAGCCAGACCGGGACAGGGGCGCTCTATGGCTACACCTTC.

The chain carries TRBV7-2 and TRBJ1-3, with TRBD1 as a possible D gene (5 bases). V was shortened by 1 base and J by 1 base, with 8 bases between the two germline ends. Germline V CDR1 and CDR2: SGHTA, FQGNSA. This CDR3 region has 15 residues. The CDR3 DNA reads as TGTGCCAGCAGCTTAGTAGGGGCTTCTGGAAACACCATATATTTT. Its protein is CASSLVGASGNTIYF.

The CDR3 here is CASSLFPISGASYNEQFF. As DNA, the CDR3 is TGCGCCAGCAGCCTCTTCCCTATTAGCGGAGCCTCCTACAATGAGCAGTTCTTC. The rearrangement joins TRBV5-1 to TRBJ2-1; maybe TRBD2 (6 bases). The V gene lost 4 bases and the J gene lost 0 bases, with 20 bases spanning the gap. CDR1 is SGHRS and CDR2 is YFSETQ in the germline V gene. CDR3 size: 18 residues.

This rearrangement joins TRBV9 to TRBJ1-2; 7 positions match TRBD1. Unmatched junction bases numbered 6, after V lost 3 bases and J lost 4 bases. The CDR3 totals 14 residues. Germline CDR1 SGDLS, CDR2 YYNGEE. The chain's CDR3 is CASSGGDSLYGYTF. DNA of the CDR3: TGTGCCAGCAGCGGAGGGGACAGTCTCTATGGCTACACCTTC.

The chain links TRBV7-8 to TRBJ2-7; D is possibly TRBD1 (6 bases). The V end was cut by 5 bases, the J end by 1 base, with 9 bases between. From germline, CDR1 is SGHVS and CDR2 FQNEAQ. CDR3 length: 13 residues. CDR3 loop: CASSLRGSYEQYF. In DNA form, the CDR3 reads TGTGCCAGCAGCCTAAGGGGGTCCTACGAGCAGTACTTC.

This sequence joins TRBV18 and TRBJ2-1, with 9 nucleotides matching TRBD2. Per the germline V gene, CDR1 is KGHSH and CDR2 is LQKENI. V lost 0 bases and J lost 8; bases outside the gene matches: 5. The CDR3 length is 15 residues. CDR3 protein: CASSPPRGGRDEQFF. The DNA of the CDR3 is TGTGCCAGCTCACCACCGCGGGGGGGCCGCGATGAGCAGTTCTTC.

The chain's CDR3 is CASSYSILGHTEAFF. CDR3 in DNA: TGTGCCAGCAGTTACTCGATCCTAGGTCACACTGAAGCTTTCTTT. This chain links TRBV6-5 with TRBJ1-1; no clear D. Per the germline V gene, CDR1 is MNHEY and CDR2 is SVGAGI. The CDR3 contains 15 residues. The V end was cut by 0 bases, the J end by 3 bases, with 11 bases between.

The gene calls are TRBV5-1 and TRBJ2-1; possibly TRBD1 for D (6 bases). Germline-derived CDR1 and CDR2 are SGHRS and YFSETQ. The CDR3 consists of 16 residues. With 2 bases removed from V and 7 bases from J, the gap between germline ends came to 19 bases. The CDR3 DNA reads TGCGCCAGCAGCTTAAGGACCGCAGGGGCGGTGAATGAGCAGTTCTTC. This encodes CASSLRTAGAVNEQFF.

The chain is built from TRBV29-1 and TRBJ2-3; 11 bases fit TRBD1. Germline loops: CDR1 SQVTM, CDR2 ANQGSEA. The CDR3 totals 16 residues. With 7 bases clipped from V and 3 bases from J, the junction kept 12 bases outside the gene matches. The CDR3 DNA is TGCAGCGCAAGGACAGGGGGCGCGTTCGTAACAGATACGCAGTATTTT. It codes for CSARTGGAFVTDTQYF.